This T cell receptor (beta chain) was sequenced in a study of blood T cells in healthy people across ages. Background on the study: Every two T cells gave about one barcoded beta molecule via template switching. The study's findings and limits: Unsorted PBMCs blocked a conclusive comparison of naive and antigen-experienced cells.

The sample holds a few counts of this clonotype. What it recognizes is unknown. A sample-barcoded 5' primer and a J-beta primer mix were used in a second PCR of about 7 to 12 cycles. Each TCR beta cDNA got a 12-nucleotide random molecular identifier. Paired-end reads containing CDR3 totaled no fewer than 3 million for each sample. TCRdb re-called the 5' RACE reads through MiXCR, storing one row per CDR3 protein. The sample shows some 860,000 distinct CDR3 sequences, around 50% of them seen only once. CDR1 and CDR2 (germline): MNHEY, SVGEGT. Trimming left V 2 bases short and J 3 bases short, with 11 bases between. The CDR3 totals 15 residues.

The chain recombines TRBV6-2 or TRBV6-3 with TRBJ1-5, with TRBD1 as a possible D gene (5 bases). The source of this sequence is a man aged 40-49 years in good health. The sequenced sample consisted of blood. CDR3 nucleotide sequence: TGTGCCAGCAGTTACACGAGACAGATCAATCAGCCCCAGCATTTT. Amino acid sequence: CASSYTRQINQPQHF.